The present T cell receptor (beta chain) was sequenced within a study of OX40 agonist ivuxolimab in advanced cancers. Whole-study findings and limits: Low levels of normalized T-cell clonal expansion also appeared in some nonresponders.

Profiled with immunoSEQ multiplex PCR; TCRdb holds only in-frame clones, not every one. Counted here are around 60,000 clones, approximately 84% occurring once; the ten biggest clones make up 2% to 2.5%. Trimming pared 2 bases from V and 7 bases from J, leaving 9 bases between. Germline V CDR1 and CDR2: LNHDA, SQIVND (reference sequence). There are 13 residues in the CDR3. This clone appeared once. Its antigen is not identified. The genes are TRBV19 and TRBJ2-1; maybe TRBD1 (5 bases). Source: CD4+ or CD8+ T cells sorted from blood, taken in a trial of the OX40 agonist ivuxolimab. This sequence was found in an adult with an advanced solid tumor such as melanoma, head and neck, liver or kidney cancer. The DNA for the CDR3 is TGTGCCAGTAGTATATCAGGGTGGAATGAGCAGTTCTTC. Its protein product is CASSISGWNEQFF.